This entry is about one T cell receptor (beta chain). The target antigen is unknown. A read error may produce the germline difference seen at one junction end. TCR beta cDNA came from around 500 ng total RNA, primed with a constant-region primer. A slightly modified ARM-PCR protocol with three nested multiplex PCR rounds produced these TCR beta libraries. Investigators reported that the first two PCR rounds, at roughly 10 cycles each, used TRBV1-TRBV30 forward primers with a C-beta reverse primer. TCRdb reanalysed the multiplex PCR reads using MiXCR and keeps one entry per CDR3 protein. The data contain around 330,000 distinct CDR3 sequences, 55% to 65% of them singletons. This CDR3 has 15 amino acids. The sample originates from a study of tumor-infiltrating lymphocytes in primary liver carcinoma. In the study overall: Patients had primary liver carcinoma treated by surgical resection. Enrolled patients were male and female, aged 30 to 69 years.

General study points: Blood fell significantly below tumors in its top-250-clone fraction (p = 0.039).

The authors took blood RNA from unsorted whole blood and also extracted germline DNA. This receptor was obtained from a man in his forties with primary liver carcinoma and hepatitis B virus infection. The rearrangement joins TRBV12-3 or TRBV12-4 to TRBJ1-1; 7 bases fit TRBD1. Sequenced: peripheral blood. CDR3 in amino acids: CANSPAAGGNTEAFF. The DNA for the CDR3 is TGTGCCAACAGCCCCGCCGCAGGGGGGAACACCGAAGCTTTCTTT.